The 4 T cell receptor beta chains below come from one sample, sequenced in a study of CD8 T cells in ankylosing spondylitis. TCRdb fed the 5' RACE reads into MiXCR, producing one record per CDR3 protein. The data show around 490,000 distinct CDR3 sequences, approximately 5.3% seen once. Study-level findings and limits: In ankylosing spondylitis blood, a motif of roughly 8 highly homologous TCR beta variants appeared characteristic.

Their target antigens are unknown. Sequencing input: blood, either unsorted or a sorted T cell fraction (not recorded which). The receptor set was obtained from a male donor with ankylosing spondylitis.

V and J are TRBV6-1 and TRBJ2-1, with 8 bases lining up with TRBD2. Per the germline V gene, CDR1 is MNHNS and CDR2 is SASEGT. This CDR3 contains 14 residues. Losses at the gene ends were 6 bases for V and 7 bases for J; bases not matched to a gene: 8. CDR3 protein: CASSHGGGQNEQFF. DNA of the CDR3: TGTGCCAGCAGCCACGGGGGGGGGCAGAATGAGCAGTTCTTC.

This clonotype was observed many times. The chain recombines TRBV6-2 or TRBV6-3 with TRBJ1-2; tentative D call: TRBD1 (6 bases). V lost 0 bases, J lost 5 bases, and 16 bases lay in between. The CDR3 loop spans 16 amino acids. CDR1 is MNHEY and CDR2 is SVGEGT in the germline V gene. The CDR3 coding sequence is TGTGCCAGCAGTTACTCCAACAGGGAGGGAAGATATGGCTACACCTTC. Translated: CASSYSNREGRYGYTF.

This clonotype is a singleton in its sample. A much larger clone lies a single base off, so this may be a read error. The chain combines TRBV28 with TRBJ1-5; D possibly corresponds to TRBD1 (5 bases). CDR1 is MDHEN and CDR2 is SYDVKM in the germline V gene. This CDR3 is 14 amino acids long. The CDR3 sequence is CASSRDGLDQLQHF. The CDR3, as DNA: TGTGCCAGCAGTCGGGACGGTCTAGATCAGCTCCAGCATTTT.

This clonotype has a count of ten or more. CDR3 protein: CSGGQEFYNEQFF. Written as DNA, the CDR3 is TGCAGTGGAGGACAGGAATTCTACAATGAGCAGTTCTTC. The chain employs TRBV20-1 and TRBJ2-1, with 7 bases aligning to TRBD1. The CDR3 is made up of 13 amino acids. V dropped 7 bases and J dropped 3; count of bases not matched to a gene: 6. The germline gives CDR1 DFQATT, CDR2 SNEGSKA (reference sequence).